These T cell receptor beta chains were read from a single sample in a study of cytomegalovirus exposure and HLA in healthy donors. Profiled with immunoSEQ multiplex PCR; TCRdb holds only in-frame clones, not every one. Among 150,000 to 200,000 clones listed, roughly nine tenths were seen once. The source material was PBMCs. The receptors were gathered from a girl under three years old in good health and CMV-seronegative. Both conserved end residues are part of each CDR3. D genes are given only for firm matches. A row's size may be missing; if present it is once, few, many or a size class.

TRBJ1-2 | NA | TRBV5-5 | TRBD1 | TGTGCCAGCAGCTCTCCGGGACAGGGTCTGAATGGCTACACCTTC | CASSSPGQGLNGYTF
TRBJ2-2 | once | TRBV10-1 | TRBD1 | TGCGCCAGCAGTGAGTCTGACTGGGACAGGGGACCTCACACCGGGGAGCTGTTTTTT | CASSESDWDRGPHTGELFF
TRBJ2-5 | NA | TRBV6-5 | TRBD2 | TGTGCCAGCAGCGACGGGGGGAATCGAGAGACCCAGTACTTC | CASSDGGNRETQYF
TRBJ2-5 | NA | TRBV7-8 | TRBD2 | TGTGCCAGCAGCTTGGGCGGGGGGGGGACAGAGACCCAGTACTTC | CASSLGGGGTETQYF
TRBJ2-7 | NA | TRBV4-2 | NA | TGTGCCAGCAGCCAAGAAGGCGGGGACTCCTACGAGCAGTACTTC | CASSQEGGDSYEQYF
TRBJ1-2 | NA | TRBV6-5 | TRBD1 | TGTGCCAGCAGAAGGAACAGGGGATTCGACTATGGCTACACCTTC | CASRRNRGFDYGYTF
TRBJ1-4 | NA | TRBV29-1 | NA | TGCAGCGTCCTGAGTTGGGGGGGAGCAACTAATGAAAAACTGTTTTTT | CSVLSWGGATNEKLFF
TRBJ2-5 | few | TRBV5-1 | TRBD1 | TGCGCCAGCAAGAGCCGGGACAGGGGTTGGGAGACCCAGTACTTC | CASKSRDRGWETQYF
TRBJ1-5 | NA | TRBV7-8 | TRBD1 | TGTGCCAGCAGCCAGGACAGGGGTAGGGCTCATCAGCCCCAGCATTTT | CASSQDRGRAHQPQHF
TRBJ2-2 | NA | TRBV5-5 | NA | TGTGCCAGCAGCCACGGACAGAACACCGGGGAGCTGTTTTTT | CASSHGQNTGELFF
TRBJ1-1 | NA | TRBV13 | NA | TGTGCCAGCAGCCCGACAGTCGGTACCCATGAAGCTTTCTTT | CASSPTVGTHEAFF
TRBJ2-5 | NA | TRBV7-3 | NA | TGTGCCAGCAGCTCGGGCGGGGTTCTGGAGACCCAGTACTTC | CASSSGGVLETQYF
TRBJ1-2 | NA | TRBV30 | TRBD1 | TGTGCCTGGAGTGCCGGACAGGGGGCGGGCGGCTACACCTTC | CAWSAGQGAGGYTF
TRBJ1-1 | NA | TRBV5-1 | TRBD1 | TGCGCCAGCAGCTTGGACAGGGGGCTGAACACTGAAGCTTTCTTT | CASSLDRGLNTEAFF
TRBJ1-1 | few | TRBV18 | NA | TGTGCCAGCTCACCGCTCGGACTGACGAACACTGAAGCTTTCTTT | CASSPLGLTNTEAFF
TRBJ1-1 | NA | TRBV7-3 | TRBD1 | TGTGCCAGCAGCCGAGAACCGGGACAGGCTGAAGCTTTCTTT | CASSREPGQAEAFF
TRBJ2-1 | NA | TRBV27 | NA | TGTGCCAGCAGTTTGAGGGCGAGTTACAATGAGCAGTTCTTC | CASSLRASYNEQFF
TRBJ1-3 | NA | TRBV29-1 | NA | TGCAGCGTTGTGGAACAGACGGGAGGAAACACCATATATTTT | CSVVEQTGGNTIYF
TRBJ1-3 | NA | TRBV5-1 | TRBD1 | TGCGCCAGCAGCTCACAGGGGGCTGATGTAAACACCATATATTTT | CASSSQGADVNTIYF
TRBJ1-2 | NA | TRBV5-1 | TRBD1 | TGCGCCAGCAGCTTGGAGGCGCCGGGACAGGGATATGGCTACACCTTC | CASSLEAPGQGYGYTF
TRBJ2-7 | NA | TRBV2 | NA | TGTGCCAGCAGATACACCGGCGGGGACAGACTTTACGAGCAGTACTTC | CASRYTGGDRLYEQYF
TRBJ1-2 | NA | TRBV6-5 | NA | TGTGCCAGCACAGCCACGCGAGGCTATGGCTACACCTTC | CASTATRGYGYTF
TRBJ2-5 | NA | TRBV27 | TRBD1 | TGTGCCAGCAGCCCAACAGGGGCCCAAGAGACCCAGTACTTC | CASSPTGAQETQYF
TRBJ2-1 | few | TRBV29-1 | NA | TGCAGCGTGTCTATTGGGCCCTACAATGAGCAGTTCTTC | CSVSIGPYNEQFF
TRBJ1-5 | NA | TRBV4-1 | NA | TGCGCCAGCAGCCAAGGTCCCAGCGCGAATCAGCCCCAGCATTTT | CASSQGPSANQPQHF
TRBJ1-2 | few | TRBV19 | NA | TGTGCCAGTAGTAAACCCGGACAGATTCCTTATGGCTACACCTTC | CASSKPGQIPYGYTF
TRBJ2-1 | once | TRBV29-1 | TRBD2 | TGCAGCGTTGAAGGGACAGCGGGAGGCTCTCTCTCCTACAATGAGCAGTTCTTC | CSVEGTAGGSLSYNEQFF
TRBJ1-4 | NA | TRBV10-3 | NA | TGTGCCATCAGTGAGTTAATAGGAGGGTATGAAAAACTGTTTTTT | CAISELIGGYEKLFF
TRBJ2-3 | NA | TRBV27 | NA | TGTGCCAGCAGTTTAAGGCTAGCCCGAGATACGCAGTATTTT | CASSLRLARDTQYF
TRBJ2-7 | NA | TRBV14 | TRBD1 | TGTGCCAGCAGCCATCACAGGGGGCCCTACGAGCAGTACTTC | CASSHHRGPYEQYF
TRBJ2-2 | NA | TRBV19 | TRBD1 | TGTGCCAGTAGTGCCCGGGACAGGGTAATTGCCGGGGAGCTGTTTTTT | CASSARDRVIAGELFF
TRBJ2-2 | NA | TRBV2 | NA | TGTGCCAGCATTCTTGCGGGACCTACTTACACCGGGGAGCTGTTTTTT | CASILAGPTYTGELFF
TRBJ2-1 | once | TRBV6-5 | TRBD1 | TGTGCCAGCAGTTACTCGAGACAGGGGATATACAATGAGCAGTTCTTC | CASSYSRQGIYNEQFF
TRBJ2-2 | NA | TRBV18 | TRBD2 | TGTGCCAGCTCCGGGACTAGCGAGAACACCGGGGAGCTGTTTTTT | CASSGTSENTGELFF
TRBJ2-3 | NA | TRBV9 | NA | TGTGCCAGCAGCGTGTCGCGGGACGTCGCCGATACGCAGTATTTT | CASSVSRDVADTQYF
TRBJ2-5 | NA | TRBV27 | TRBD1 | TGTGCCAGCATGCGGGACAGGATTCAAGAGACCCAGTACTTC | CASMRDRIQETQYF
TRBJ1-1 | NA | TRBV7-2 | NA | TGTGCCAGCAGCTTAGCGAAAACGGGTGACACTGAAGCTTTCTTT | CASSLAKTGDTEAFF
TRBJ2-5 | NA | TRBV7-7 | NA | TGTGCCAGCAGCTTAGGGGAGCAACGTAGAGAGACCCAGTACTTC | CASSLGEQRRETQYF
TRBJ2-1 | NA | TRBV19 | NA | TGTGCCAGTAGTTATGCAGTGGCCCATTACAATGAGCAGTTCTTC | CASSYAVAHYNEQFF
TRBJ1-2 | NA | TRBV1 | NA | TGCACCAGCAGCCAAGACAGGGCGATGGGGACTTCTAACTATGGCTACACCTTC | CTSSQDRAMGTSNYGYTF
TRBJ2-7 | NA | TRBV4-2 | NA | TGTGCCAGCAGCCAAGAATCATTTAGCTCCTACGAGCAGTACTTC | CASSQESFSSYEQYF
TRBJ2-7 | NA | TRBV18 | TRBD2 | TGTGCCAGCTCACCACGCCCCCTCCAAACTAGCGGGAGGGCCGTTCTCGCCGAGCAGTACTTC | CASSPRPLQTSGRAVLAEQYF
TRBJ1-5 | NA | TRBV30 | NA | TGTGCCTGGAGTGTTAGTAGCAATCAGCCCCAGCATTTT | CAWSVSSNQPQHF
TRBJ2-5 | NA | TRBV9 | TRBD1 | TGTGCCAGCAGCACCCCCGGGACAGGGTTTAAGGAGACCCAGTACTTC | CASSTPGTGFKETQYF
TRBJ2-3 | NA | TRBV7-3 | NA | TGTGCCAGCAGCCCGACCCGGAGGGGAGGAGCAGATACGCAGTATTTT | CASSPTRRGGADTQYF
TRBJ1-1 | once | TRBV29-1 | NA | TGCAGCGCCGAACCTCTTTACCCTAGTCAAGCTTTCTTT | CSAEPLYPSQAFF